The rows below give T cell receptor beta chains drawn from one sample of a study of T cells in Graves' hyperthyroidism and ophthalmopathy. TCRdb reprocessed the multiplex PCR reads via MiXCR and lists one record per CDR3 protein. This table holds around 290,000 distinct CDR3 sequences, about 13% found once. The material sequenced was blood. The receptors here all came from a woman between 40 and 55 years old with Graves' hyperthyroidism. The CDR3 runs from the conserved cysteine through the conserved F or W. A D gene is named only where the DNA matches it firmly. Size values are once, few and many counts, or a class for expanded clones, and some rows have none.

len,abundance,v_gene,d_gene,j_gene,CDR3aa,CDR3nt
16,many,TRBV7-3,.,TRBJ2-4,CASSENGGATKNIQYF,TGTGCCAGCAGCGAAAATGGGGGGGCGACCAAAAACATTCAGTACTTC
14,many,TRBV15,.,TRBJ2-1,CATSPRTTFHEQFF,TGTGCCACCAGCCCCAGGACTACGTTCCATGAGCAGTTCTTC
12,many,TRBV19,.,TRBJ1-5,CASEGDHQPQHF,TGTGCCAGTGAGGGAGATCATCAGCCCCAGCATTTT
14,many,TRBV19,.,TRBJ1-1,CASSIGGGSTEAFF,TGTGCCAGTAGTATTGGAGGGGGGAGTACTGAAGCTTTCTTT
16,many,TRBV12-3/TRBV12-4,TRBD1,TRBJ1-5,CASSPRGDRGNQPQHF,TGTGCCAGCAGTCCAAGGGGGGACAGGGGCAATCAGCCCCAGCATTTT
15,few,TRBV5-1,TRBD1,TRBJ2-5,CASSLGTGSTETQYF,TGCGCCAGCAGCTTGGGGACAGGGAGTACAGAGACCCAGTACTTC
12,.,TRBV5-1,.,TRBJ2-7,CASSFNGYEQYF,TGCGCCAGCAGCTTTAATGGGTACGAGCAGTACTTC
14,.,TRBV19,.,TRBJ2-1,CASSTADLYNEQFF,TGTGCCAGTAGTACCGCAGACCTGTACAATGAGCAGTTCTTC
14,.,TRBV7-9,.,TRBJ2-2,CASSLNRDAGELFF,TGTGCCAGCAGCTTAAACCGGGATGCCGGGGAGCTGTTTTTT
14,many,TRBV28,.,TRBJ2-2,CASSSQGNTGELFF,TGTGCCAGCAGTTCCCAGGGGAACACCGGGGAGCTGTTTTTT
14,many,TRBV2,.,TRBJ1-5,CASSEVGGRQPQHF,TGTGCCAGCAGTGAAGTCGGGGGCCGGCAGCCCCAGCATTTT
13,many,TRBV7-3,.,TRBJ1-1,CASSLRRNTEAFF,TGTGCCAGCAGCTTACGACGGAACACTGAAGCTTTCTTT
15,many,TRBV19,.,TRBJ2-1,CASSPRSSLPNEQFF,TGTGCCAGTAGTCCCCGGTCCTCCCTTCCCAATGAGCAGTTCTTC
12,many,TRBV3-1,.,TRBJ2-3,CASSQDHTAQYF,TGTGCCAGCAGCCAAGACCATACGGCGCAGTATTTT
16,many,TRBV7-9,TRBD1,TRBJ2-7,CASSYQVGTATPEQYF,TGTGCCAGCAGCTACCAAGTCGGGACAGCTACCCCGGAGCAGTACTTC
15,.,TRBV5-4,TRBD2,TRBJ2-2,CASSLGGRSTGELFF,TGTGCCAGCAGCTTAGGCGGGAGAAGTACCGGGGAGCTGTTTTTT
14,many,TRBV18,TRBD1,TRBJ1-1,CASSIGQGLVEAFF,TGTGCCAGCTCAATCGGACAGGGGTTGGTTGAAGCTTTCTTT
12,.,TRBV7-2,.,TRBJ2-3,CASSQLGLTRYF,TGTGCCAGCAGCCAACTAGGTCTAACGCGGTATTTT
15,.,TRBV7-9,TRBD2,TRBJ2-1,CASRRTSGTYNEQFF,TGTGCCAGCAGACGGACTAGCGGGACCTACAATGAGCAGTTCTTC
11,.,TRBV6-1,.,TRBJ1-4,CASSKQGELFF,TGTGCCAGCAGTAAACAGGGTGAACTGTTTTTT
16,.,TRBV7-3,.,TRBJ2-3,CASSLGSGGWGDTQYF,TGTGCCAGCAGCTTAGGCTCCGGGGGATGGGGGGATACGCAGTATTTT
13,many,TRBV28,.,TRBJ2-7,CASSLRSGPEQYF,TGTGCCAGCAGTTTACGGTCAGGCCCCGAGCAGTACTTC
13,.,TRBV19,.,TRBJ2-7,CASSATGTYEQYF,TGTGCCAGTAGTGCGACAGGAACCTACGAGCAGTACTTC
15,.,TRBV4-2,.,TRBJ1-1,CASSQGRDMNTEAFF,TGTGCCAGCAGCCAAGGTCGTGACATGAACACTGAAGCTTTCTTT
14,.,TRBV7-2,TRBD2,TRBJ2-5,CASSFRGGRETQYF,TGTGCCAGCAGCTTTCGGGGGGGACGAGAGACCCAGTACTTC
14,few,TRBV20-1,.,TRBJ1-6,CSARVGPSVSPLHF,TGCAGTGCTAGAGTCGGGCCCTCAGTTTCACCCCTCCACTTT
15,many,TRBV20-1,.,TRBJ1-1,CSAQWAANMNTEAFF,TGCAGTGCCCAGTGGGCAGCCAACATGAACACTGAAGCTTTCTTT
14,.,TRBV19,.,TRBJ2-3,CASSAQGSTDTQYF,TGTGCCAGTAGTGCACAGGGTTCCACAGATACGCAGTATTTT
15,many,TRBV5-1,.,TRBJ2-3,CASSFSAVSTDTQYF,TGCGCCAGCAGCTTCTCGGCGGTTAGCACAGATACGCAGTATTTT
15,many,TRBV27,.,TRBJ1-2,CASSPLGGGNYGYTF,TGTGCCAGCAGCCCTCTCGGGGGAGGGAACTATGGCTACACCTTC
13,many,TRBV2,.,TRBJ2-1,CASTSRSYNEQFF,TGTGCCAGCACCTCCCGCTCCTACAATGAGCAGTTCTTC
12,few,TRBV6-4,.,TRBJ2-7,CASSVPSYEQYF,TGTGCCAGCAGTGTTCCTTCCTACGAGCAGTACTTC
11,many,TRBV6-1,.,TRBJ2-3,CASTLGHTQYF,TGTGCCAGCACTCTAGGGCATACGCAGTATTTT
16,.,TRBV18,TRBD2,TRBJ2-2,CASSLQLAGEAGELFF,TGTGCCAGCTCACTGCAACTAGCGGGAGAGGCCGGGGAGCTGTTTTTT
15,.,TRBV11-2,.,TRBJ1-2,CASSLGHGGSYGYTF,TGTGCCAGCAGCTTAGGTCACGGAGGGAGCTATGGCTACACCTTC
12,many,TRBV28,.,TRBJ1-1,CASRGMGVEAFF,TGTGCCAGCAGGGGGATGGGGGTTGAAGCTTTCTTT
16,once,TRBV12-3/TRBV12-4,TRBD2,TRBJ2-1,CASSPKIAGLYNEQFF,TGTGCCAGCAGCCCCAAGATAGCGGGCTTATACAATGAGCAGTTCTTC
16,few,TRBV27,.,TRBJ2-3,CASSLFGTFSTDTQYF,TGTGCCAGCAGTTTATTTGGGACTTTTAGCACAGATACGCAGTATTTT
14,many,TRBV5-8,.,TRBJ1-1,CASRDTGQNTEAFF,TGTGCCAGCAGGGATACGGGACAGAACACTGAAGCTTTCTTT
19,.,TRBV7-9,TRBD1,TRBJ1-5,CASSLDTTGGLYSNQPQHF,TGTGCCAGCAGCTTAGATACGACAGGGGGCCTGTATAGCAATCAGCCCCAGCATTTT
15,many,TRBV30,TRBD2,TRBJ2-1,CAWRGLASSYNEQFF,TGTGCCTGGAGAGGACTAGCGAGCTCCTACAATGAGCAGTTCTTC
18,many,TRBV7-9,.,TRBJ2-2,CASSPTPAGLEDTGELFF,TGTGCCAGCAGCCCGACGCCAGCGGGCCTTGAGGACACCGGGGAGCTGTTTTTT
8,many,TRBV29-1,.,TRBJ2-1,CTGDEQFF,TGCACCGGAGATGAGCAGTTCTTC
16,few,TRBV25-1,TRBD2,TRBJ2-3,CASSEGTSVSTDTQYF,TGTGCCAGCAGTGAAGGGACTAGCGTTAGCACAGATACGCAGTATTTT
14,.,TRBV30,.,TRBJ2-2,CAWSAGLSTGELFF,TGTGCCTGGAGTGCGGGACTGAGCACCGGGGAGCTGTTTTTT